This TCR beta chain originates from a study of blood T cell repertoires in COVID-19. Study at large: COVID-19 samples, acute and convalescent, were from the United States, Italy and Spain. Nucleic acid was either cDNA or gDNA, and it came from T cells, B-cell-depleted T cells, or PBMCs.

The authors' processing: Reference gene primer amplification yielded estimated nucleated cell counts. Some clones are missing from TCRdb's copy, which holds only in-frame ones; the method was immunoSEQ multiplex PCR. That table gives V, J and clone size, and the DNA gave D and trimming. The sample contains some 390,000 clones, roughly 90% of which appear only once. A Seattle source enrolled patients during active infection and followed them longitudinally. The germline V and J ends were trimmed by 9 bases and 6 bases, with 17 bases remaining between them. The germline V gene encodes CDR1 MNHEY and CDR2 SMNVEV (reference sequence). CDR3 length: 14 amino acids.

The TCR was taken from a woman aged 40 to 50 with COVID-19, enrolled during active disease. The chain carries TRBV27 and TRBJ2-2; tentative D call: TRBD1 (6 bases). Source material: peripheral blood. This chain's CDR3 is CASKRGGESGELFF. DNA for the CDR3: TGTGCCAGTAAGAGAGGGGGTGAATCCGGGGAGCTGTTTTTT.